Here is one TCR beta chain with its context. Its target is unknown. The source of the sample is a study of Tregs in tolerant kidney transplant recipients. The nonmyeloablative bone marrow transplants came from related graft donors, with transient mixed chimerism. The CDR3 is 15 amino acids. CDR1 and CDR2 (germline): SEHNR, FQNEAQ (reference sequence). General study results and limits: Nucleotide sequences could not be compared across some patients' samples due to primer changes.

Clones were read by immunoSEQ multiplex PCR, and TCRdb kept only the in-frame ones, dropping some. Among 50,000 to 65,000 clones listed, approximately 89% were seen once. V usage is TRBV7-9 and J usage is TRBJ2-5; 9 bases agree with TRBD1. The J call may be incorrect, as the DNA end agrees better with TRBJ2-7. The receptor comes from a human patient who received a combined kidney and bone marrow transplant. Some T cells may be graft donor cells. Material: CD4+ T cells from blood (PBMCs), obtained 6 months after the transplant. The CDR3 here is CASSFSDRGSNEQYF. In DNA, the CDR3 is TGTGCCAGCAGCTTCTCGGACAGGGGTTCCAACGAGCAGTACTTC.